This paragraph covers one T cell receptor beta chain sequence. The target antigen is unknown. PBMCs yielded sorted CD4+ and CD8+ T cells. In each case, RNA was isolated and then reverse transcribed into cDNA as the sequencing template. The repertoire was sequenced with immunoSEQ multiplex PCR; TCRdb's copy has only in-frame clones and lacks some. The sample lists about 150,000 clones; around 62% were seen once. V gave up 5 bases and J gave up 6 bases, with 19 bases separating them. Germline V lookup: CDR1 SGHTA, CDR2 FQGNSA. This CDR3 has 15 amino acids. The sample is drawn from a study of CD8+ T cells in alopecia areata. Whole-study results and caveats: Clonality exceeded that of normal scalp in lesional scalp, most notably in alopecia totalis/universalis.

The chain couples TRBV7-2 to TRBJ1-1; no clear D. The clonotype originates from a human donor in good health. The sample comprised CD8+ T cells sorted from blood. The CDR3 region has the DNA TGTGCCAGCAGCCCCATCGGTCGGGGAAGGCCTGAAGCTTTCTTT. Protein product: CASSPIGRGRPEAFF.